What follows describes a single T cell receptor (beta chain). Its antigen is not identified. Compared with germline, one end of the junction differs, possibly owing to a read error. This entry comes from a study of tumor-infiltrating lymphocytes in primary liver carcinoma. Study-wide results and limits: Significantly larger top-250-clone fractions were found in tumors than in blood (p = 0.039). Tumor-adjacent and tumor-blood pairs showed less overlap than tumor region pairs. Only about 7-24% of top clones were detected in all five tumor regions.

Co-extracted RNA and DNA came from roughly 20-30 mg of unsorted bulk tissue. Surgeons resected the patients' primary liver carcinomas. Starting material of 450 to 550 ng total RNA yielded TCR beta cDNA via a constant-region primer. The TCR beta library was amplified through three nested multiplex PCR rounds in a modified ARM-PCR procedure. Both of the initial two PCR rounds ran for around 10 cycles and employed TRBV1-TRBV30 forward primers alongside a C-beta reverse primer. TCRdb redid the calling of the multiplex PCR reads with MiXCR, one entry per CDR3 protein. Here the sample spans roughly 200,000 distinct CDR3 sequences, over 80% being singletons. Germline-derived CDR1 and CDR2 are SNHLY and FYNNEI. CDR3 length: 14 amino acids.

This TCR was recovered from a man in his forties or fifties with primary liver carcinoma and hepatitis B virus infection. The sample taken for sequencing was tumor tissue from primary liver carcinoma. The V call is TRBV2, the J call TRBJ2-4; 9 positions match TRBD2. CDR3 DNA: TGTGTCAGCAGTTGGACTAGCGAGAGGGACATTCAGTACTTC. Translating it yields CVSSWTSERDIQYF.